One and the same sample provided the 9 T cell receptor beta chains below, sequenced in a study of shared clonotypes between healthy human individuals. Profiling relied on immunoSEQ multiplex PCR, and the TCRdb table lists in-frame clones only, not all of them. The repertoire has about 1 million clones, about 75% of them found once; the top ten carry 1.4% to 1.5%. Sequencing was performed on memory CD4+ T cells sorted from blood. Subset indicated: CD45RA-negative fraction. The source is a man aged 18 to 30 in good health.

This clone was detected only a few times. The chain uses TRBV25-1 and TRBJ1-4; D is ambiguous. Between the trimmed V and J ends, which lost 2 bases and 4 bases, there was a span of 14 bases. This CDR3 comprises 16 residues. Germline loops: CDR1 MGHDK, CDR2 SYGVNS. The CDR3 DNA reads TGTGCCAGCAGTGAAGGTGAAGAGTCCCTTAATGAAAAACTGTTTTTT. It codes for CASSEGEESLNEKLFF.

The rearrangement joins TRBV11-2 to TRBJ2-7, with 8 bases matching TRBD1. Germline assignment: CDR1 SGHAT and CDR2 FQNNGV. Trimming at V came to 2 bases and at J to 0 bases, leaving 9 bases not matched to a gene. The CDR3 contains 17 residues. CDR3 sequence: CASSLKTGGSNSYEQYF. The CDR3 bases are TGTGCCAGCAGCTTAAAAACAGGGGGAAGTAACTCCTACGAGCAGTACTTC.

This clone was recorded only once. The CDR3 bases are TGTGCCAGCAGTGAAAACCCCCGGATTGGCTACACCTTC. This translates into CASSENPRIGYTF. The rearrangement uses TRBV6-1 and TRBJ1-2; no reliable D call. Germline-derived CDR1 and CDR2 are MNHNS and SASEGT. V lost 2 bases to trimming and J lost 7 bases, with 11 bases between them. This CDR3 is 13 amino acids long.

This sequence joins TRBV18 and TRBJ1-2; 10 bases are shared with TRBD1. The junction had 1 base not matched to a gene; V was cut back by 2 bases and J by 7 bases. Looked up from germline, CDR1 is KGHSH and CDR2 is LQKENI. This CDR3 spans 13 amino acids. The CDR3 spells CASSPGTGAGYTF. The CDR3 nucleotides are TGTGCCAGCTCACCAGGGACAGGGGCTGGCTACACCTTC.

The chain has TRBV15 and TRBJ1-2, with a possible D match to TRBD1 (6 bases). Germline V gene sequence: CDR1 LNHNV, CDR2 YYDKDF (reference sequence). The CDR3 has 15 residues. V lost 1 base and J lost 6, with 15 bases in between. In DNA, the CDR3 is TGTGCCACCAGCAGAGGGGCCTTGGCAGGGGATGGCTACACCTTC. Encoded protein: CATSRGALAGDGYTF.

The CDR3 bases are TGTGCCAGCAACTTCGGCAGCCCTCGAGATACGCAGTATTTT. Protein sequence: CASNFGSPRDTQYF. V gene TRBV5-7 combines with J gene TRBJ2-3; D gene ambiguous. TRBV5-7 is placed among ORFs of uncertain function. CDR3 length: 14 amino acids. V dropped 6 bases and J dropped 5 bases, with 16 bases sitting between them.

The table lists this clone with a few counts. This rearrangement joins TRBV7-8 to TRBJ2-3; D is possibly TRBD2 (6 bases). The CDR3 length is 17 residues. Germline CDR1 and CDR2: SGHVS and FQNEAQ. The germline V and J ends were trimmed by 1 base and 1 base, with 15 bases remaining between them. Here the CDR3 DNA reads TGTGCCAGCAGCTTAGTGGGGGGAGGCAAGGGCACAGATACGCAGTATTTT. This gives the protein CASSLVGGGKGTDTQYF.

The genes are TRBV5-1 and TRBJ2-7; the D gene is possibly TRBD1 (6 bases). This CDR3 spans 15 amino acids. Germline CDR1 reads SGHRS; CDR2 reads YFSETQ. V was shortened by 1 base and J by 1 base, with 12 bases between the two germline ends. CDR3 DNA sequence: TGCGCCAGCAGCTTGATTACAGGGTTTTCCTACGAGCAGTACTTC. Its protein product is CASSLITGFSYEQYF.

The chain couples TRBV5-1 to TRBJ2-1; a possible D gene is TRBD1 (6 bases). The V gene lost 2 bases and the J gene lost 8 bases, with 14 bases spanning the gap. Germline CDR1 and CDR2: SGHRS and YFSETQ. The CDR3 is 14 residues long. The CDR3 DNA reads as TGCGCCAGCAGCTTCAGGGGCGTACAGGATGAGCAGTTCTTC. This sequence encodes CASSFRGVQDEQFF.